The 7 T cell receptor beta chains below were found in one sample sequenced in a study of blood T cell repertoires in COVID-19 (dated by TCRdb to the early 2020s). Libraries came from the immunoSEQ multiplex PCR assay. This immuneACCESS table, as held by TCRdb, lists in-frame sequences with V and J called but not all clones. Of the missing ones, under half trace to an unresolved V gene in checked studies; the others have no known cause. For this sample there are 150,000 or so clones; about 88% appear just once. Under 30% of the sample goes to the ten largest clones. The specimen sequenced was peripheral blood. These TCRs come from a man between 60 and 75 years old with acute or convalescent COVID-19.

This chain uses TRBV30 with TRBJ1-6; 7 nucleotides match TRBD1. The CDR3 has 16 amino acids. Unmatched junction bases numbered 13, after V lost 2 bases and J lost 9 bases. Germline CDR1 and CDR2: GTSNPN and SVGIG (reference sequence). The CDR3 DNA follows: TGTGCCTGGAGTATGGAGGGGGCCCATTTTGGTTCACCCCTCCACTTT. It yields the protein CAWSMEGAHFGSPLHF.

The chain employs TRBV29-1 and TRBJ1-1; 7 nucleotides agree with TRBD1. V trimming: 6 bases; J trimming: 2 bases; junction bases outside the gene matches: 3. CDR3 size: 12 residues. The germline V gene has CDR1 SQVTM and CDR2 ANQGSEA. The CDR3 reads CSVGQPNTEAFF. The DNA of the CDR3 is TGCAGCGTGGGACAGCCCAACACTGAAGCTTTCTTT. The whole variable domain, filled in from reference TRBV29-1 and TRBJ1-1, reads SAVISQKPSRDICQRGTSLTIQCQVDSQVTMMFWYRQQPGQSLTLIATANQGSEATYESGFVIDKFPISRPNLTFSTLTVSNMSPEDSSIYLCSVGQPNTEAFFGQGTRLTVV.

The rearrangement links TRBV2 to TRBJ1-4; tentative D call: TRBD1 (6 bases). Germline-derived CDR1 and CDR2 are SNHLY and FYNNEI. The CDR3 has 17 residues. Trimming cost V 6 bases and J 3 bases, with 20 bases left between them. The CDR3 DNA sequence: TGTGCCAGCAGGAGGGGGGGGAATACGGTGGCTAATGAAAAACTGTTTTTT. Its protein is CASRRGGNTVANEKLFF.

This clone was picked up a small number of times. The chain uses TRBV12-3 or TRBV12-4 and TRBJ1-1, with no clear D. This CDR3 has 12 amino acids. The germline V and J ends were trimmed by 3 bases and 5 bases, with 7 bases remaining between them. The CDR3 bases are TGTGCCAGCAGTTTTGGGAGGACTGAAGCTTTCTTT. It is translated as CASSFGRTEAFF.

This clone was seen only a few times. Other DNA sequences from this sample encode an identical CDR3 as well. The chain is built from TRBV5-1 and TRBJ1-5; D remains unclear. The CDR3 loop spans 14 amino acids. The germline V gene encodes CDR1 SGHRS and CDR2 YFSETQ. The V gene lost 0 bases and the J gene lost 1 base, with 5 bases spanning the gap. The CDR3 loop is CASSLAGSNQPQHF. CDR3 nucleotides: TGCGCCAGCAGCTTGGCCGGGAGCAATCAGCCCCAGCATTTT.

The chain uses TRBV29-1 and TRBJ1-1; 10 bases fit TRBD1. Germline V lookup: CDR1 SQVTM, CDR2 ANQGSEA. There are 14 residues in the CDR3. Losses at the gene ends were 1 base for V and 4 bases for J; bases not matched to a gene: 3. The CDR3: CSVEARTGGTEAFF. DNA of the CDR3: TGCAGCGTTGAAGCTCGGACAGGGGGCACTGAAGCTTTCTTT.

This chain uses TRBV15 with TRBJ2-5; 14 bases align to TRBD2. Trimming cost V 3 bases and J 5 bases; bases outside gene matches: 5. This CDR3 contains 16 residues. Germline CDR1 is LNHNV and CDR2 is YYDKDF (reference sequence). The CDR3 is CATSREGTSGGETQYF. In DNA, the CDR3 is TGTGCCACCAGCAGGGAAGGGACTAGCGGGGGCGAGACCCAGTACTTC.